This T cell receptor (beta chain) was identified during a study of cytomegalovirus exposure and HLA in healthy donors. Germline CDR1 is SGHRS and CDR2 is YFSETQ. Trimming at V came to 1 base and at J to 8 bases, leaving 7 bases not matched to a gene. The CDR3 is 16 residues long. Study outcomes and limitations: Among the sequence variants, a highly shared cluster was likely an artifact of sequencing. Reportedly, HLA-A and HLA-B alleles of most subjects were accurately predicted from TCR beta.

Primers for the PCR totalled 60 Vbeta and 13 Jbeta. The method was immunoSEQ multiplex PCR; TCRdb's version includes in-frame clones alone and lacks a portion of them. The sample gives under 200,000 clones, around 78% of which show up once; approximately 2.2% is in the top ten. Concerning this clone: Its target is unknown.

The chain joins TRBV5-1 to TRBJ2-1; 12 nucleotides align to TRBD2. Specimen: PBMCs. This clonotype was obtained from a woman in her twenties or thirties in good health and CMV-seropositive. The CDR3 region is CASSLSLAGGVYEQFF. DNA of the CDR3: TGCGCCAGCAGCTTGTCTCTAGCGGGGGGGGTCTATGAGCAGTTCTTC. The full variable domain, its missing parts supplied by reference TRBV5-1 and TRBJ2-1, is KAGVTQTPRYLIKTRGQQVTLSCSPISGHRSVSWYQQTPGQGLQFLFEYFSETQRNKGNFPGRFSGRQFSNSRSEMNVSTLELGDSALYLCASSLSLAGGVYEQFFGPGTRLTVL.